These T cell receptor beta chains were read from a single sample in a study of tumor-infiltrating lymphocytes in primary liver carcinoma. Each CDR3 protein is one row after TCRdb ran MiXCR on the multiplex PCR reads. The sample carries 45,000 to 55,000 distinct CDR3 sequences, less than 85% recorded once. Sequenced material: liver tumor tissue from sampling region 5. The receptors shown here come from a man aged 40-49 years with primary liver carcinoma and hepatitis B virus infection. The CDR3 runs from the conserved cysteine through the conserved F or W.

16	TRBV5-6	CASSVEPGQGYYGYTF
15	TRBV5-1	CASSLFGGCIDEQFF
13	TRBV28	CASSPRAFYEQYF
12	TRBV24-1	CATSDSYNEQFF
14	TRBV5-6	CASRFGAVGNEQFF
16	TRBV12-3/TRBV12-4	CASSLRGGSYYNEQFF
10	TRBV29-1	CSGLTGKKSF
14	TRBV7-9	CASRWDRGFHGYTF
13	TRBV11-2	CASSQTPSSEQFF
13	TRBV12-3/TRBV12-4	CVSSVTGLTEVFF
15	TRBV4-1	CASSQGNPPYNEQFF
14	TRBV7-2	CASSLGQGTYEQYF
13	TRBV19	CASKGRGQDGYTF
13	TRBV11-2	CASSPLRGDERFF
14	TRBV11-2	CASSLERDTETQYF
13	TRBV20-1	CSAGQGNTDTQYF
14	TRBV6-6	CASSYSIATAEAFF
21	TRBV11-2	CASSLGHSWREGRSGANILTF
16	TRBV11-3	CASSLSGTSGRGDLFF
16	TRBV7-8	CASSLGSLSNFNEQFF
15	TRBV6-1	CASSEVGGAERGYTF
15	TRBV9	CASSVVEAPYNEQFF
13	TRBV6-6	CASRRRGNAEAFF
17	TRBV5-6	CASSLDSTRRGATEAFF
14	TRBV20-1	CSASGRNSYNEQFF
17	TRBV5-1	CASSLGLSGDSGNTIYF
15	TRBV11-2	CTSSFVGGLGQPQHF